This paragraph reports one T cell receptor (beta chain). Here immunoSEQ multiplex PCR was the method, and the copy in TCRdb shows in-frame clones only, minus some. The sample carries about 690,000 clones, roughly 87% recorded once. The V end lost 0 bases, the J end lost 2 bases, and 12 bases lay between the germline ends. CDR1 is SGHNT and CDR2 is YYREEE in the germline V gene (reference sequence). The CDR3 runs 16 residues. The data belong to a study of shared clonotypes between healthy human individuals. What was sequenced was memory CD8+ T cells from PBMCs. Stated subset: CD45RO+ cells pooled with CCR7-negative TemRA cells. This rearrangement joins TRBV5-4 to TRBJ2-1; TRBD2 is a possible D gene (5 bases). This receptor was obtained from a man aged 18-30 years in good health. Some clones in this sample may be carry-over from other donors' samples. The CDR3 is CASSLDPGSPYNEQFF. CDR3 DNA sequence: TGTGCCAGCAGCTTGGATCCGGGGTCTCCCTACAATGAGCAGTTCTTC.